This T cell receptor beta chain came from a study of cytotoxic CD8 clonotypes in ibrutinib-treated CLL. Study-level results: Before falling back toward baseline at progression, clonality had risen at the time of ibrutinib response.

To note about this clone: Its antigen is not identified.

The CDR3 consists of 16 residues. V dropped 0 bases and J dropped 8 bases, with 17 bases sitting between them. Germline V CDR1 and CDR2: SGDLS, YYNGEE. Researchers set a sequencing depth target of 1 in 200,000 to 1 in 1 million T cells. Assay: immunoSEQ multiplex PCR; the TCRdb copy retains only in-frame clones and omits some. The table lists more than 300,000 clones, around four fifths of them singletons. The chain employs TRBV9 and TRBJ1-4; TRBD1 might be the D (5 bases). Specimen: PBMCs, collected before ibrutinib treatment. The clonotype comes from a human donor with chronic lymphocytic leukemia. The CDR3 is CASSVGPAGGGEKLFF. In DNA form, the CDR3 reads TGTGCCAGCAGCGTAGGACCAGCGGGGGGAGGAGAAAAACTGTTTTTT.